A selection of T cell receptor beta chains follows, all from one sample in a study of cytomegalovirus exposure and HLA in healthy donors. This table comes from immunoSEQ multiplex PCR, and its TCRdb copy is limited to in-frame clones, with some not included. The sample records roughly 100,000 clones, more than 60% being singletons. Sequencing was performed on PBMCs. These receptors were collected from a male donor in good health and CMV-seronegative. Each CDR3 is given with its conserved first and last residue. A D gene is named only where the DNA matches it firmly. Size is omitted from some rows. Given values are once, few, many or a class for expanded clones.

v_call	clone_size	j_call	d_call	cdr3_aa	cdr3_nt
TRBV9	once	TRBJ2-1	.	CASSEQGTSYNEQFF	TGTGCCAGCAGCGAACAGGGAACATCCTACAATGAGCAGTTCTTC
TRBV7-8	.	TRBJ2-2	TRBD2	CASSHGTSGNTGELFF	TGTGCCAGCAGCCATGGGACTAGCGGAAACACCGGGGAGCTGTTTTTT
TRBV9	.	TRBJ2-5	.	CASSVATEEETQYF	TGTGCCAGCAGCGTAGCGACAGAGGAAGAGACCCAGTACTTC
TRBV5-4	.	TRBJ2-7	TRBD2	CASSLRGAGNAYEQYF	TGTGCCAGCAGCTTGCGGGGAGCGGGGAACGCCTACGAGCAGTACTTC
TRBV9	.	TRBJ2-2	.	CASNEGGADTGELFF	TGTGCCAGCAATGAGGGGGGGGCGGACACCGGGGAGCTGTTTTTT
TRBV14	.	TRBJ2-5	TRBD2	CASSYARLAGVETQYF	TGTGCCAGCAGTTACGCCCGGCTAGCGGGAGTGGAGACCCAGTACTTC
TRBV6-5	.	TRBJ2-1	.	CATWITRKGEQFF	TGTGCCACCTGGATTACTAGAAAGGGCGAGCAGTTCTTC
TRBV7-2	few	TRBJ1-1	.	CASSFPGTEAFF	TGTGCCAGCAGCTTCCCGGGCACTGAAGCTTTCTTT
TRBV14	.	TRBJ2-3	.	CASSQSPDTQYF	TGTGCCAGCAGCCAATCCCCTGATACGCAGTATTTT
TRBV30	few	TRBJ2-1	TRBD2	CAWSAPTYLAGNSYNEQFF	TGTGCCTGGAGCGCCCCCACCTACCTAGCGGGAAACTCCTACAATGAGCAGTTCTTC
TRBV5-1	.	TRBJ2-5	.	CASSPRAGQFGGTQYF	TGCGCCAGCAGCCCACGGGCGGGACAGTTCGGGGGGACCCAGTACTTC
TRBV5-1	.	TRBJ2-5	.	CASSLQPELKETQYF	TGCGCCAGCAGCTTGCAGCCGGAGTTAAAAGAGACCCAGTACTTC
TRBV25-1	.	TRBJ2-5	.	CASSEYGLQETQYF	TGTGCCAGCAGTGAATATGGGCTCCAAGAGACCCAGTACTTC
TRBV27	.	TRBJ2-5	.	CASSILAEETQYF	TGTGCCAGCAGTATCCTAGCCGAAGAGACCCAGTACTTC
TRBV9	once	TRBJ2-1	.	CASSGRGGSKEFF	TGTGCCAGCAGCGGGCGGGGAGGTTCAAAGGAGTTCTTC
TRBV18	few	TRBJ1-5	.	CASSRERNQPQHF	TGTGCCAGCTCCCGAGAGAGGAATCAGCCCCAGCATTTT
TRBV7-2	.	TRBJ1-4	.	CASSQIPGLTDATNEKLFF	TGTGCCAGCAGCCAGATACCGGGACTGACGGATGCAACTAATGAAAAACTGTTTTTT
TRBV6-7	.	TRBJ2-7	TRBD2	CASNNFAPERGITYEQYF	TGTGCCAGCAACAACTTCGCGCCGGAGCGGGGAATAACCTACGAGCAGTACTTC
TRBV11-2	.	TRBJ2-5	.	CASSIRESTETQYF	TGTGCCAGCAGTATCAGGGAATCTACGGAGACCCAGTACTTC
TRBV11-1	.	TRBJ2-5	.	CASSLRRQKNQETQYF	TGTGCCAGCAGCTTAAGGCGGCAGAAGAACCAAGAGACCCAGTACTTC
TRBV7-2	once	TRBJ2-1	TRBD2	CASSLDPGLAGFVQFF	TGTGCCAGCAGCTTAGACCCGGGACTAGCGGGGTTTGTGCAGTTCTTC
TRBV15	.	TRBJ1-2	.	CATSRTGLEHYGYTF	TGTGCCACCAGCAGAACAGGGTTAGAACACTATGGCTACACCTTC
TRBV6-6	.	TRBJ1-5	.	CASTGAQGGNQPQHF	TGTGCCAGCACGGGTGCACAGGGCGGCAATCAGCCCCAGCATTTT
TRBV27	.	TRBJ2-7	TRBD2	CASSGGGPSEQYF	TGTGCCAGCAGTGGGGGAGGGCCTAGCGAGCAGTACTTC
TRBV7-2	.	TRBJ2-7	TRBD2	CASSVGLAGVGEQYF	TGTGCCAGCAGCGTGGGACTAGCGGGAGTTGGCGAGCAGTACTTC
TRBV11-3	.	TRBJ2-7	.	CASSLLQKYEQYF	TGTGCCAGCAGCTTATTACAGAAGTACGAGCAGTACTTC
TRBV19	.	TRBJ2-3	TRBD2	CASSITSGSTTDTQYF	TGTGCCAGTAGTATTACTAGCGGGAGCACCACAGATACGCAGTATTTT
TRBV6-1	few	TRBJ2-7	TRBD1	CACSEGGGEQYF	TGTGCCTGCAGCGAAGGGGGCGGCGAGCAGTACTTC
TRBV5-1	.	TRBJ2-7	.	CASSPDSYEQYF	TGCGCCAGCAGCCCGGACAGCTACGAGCAGTACTTC
TRBV25-1	.	TRBJ2-3	.	CASSEVSTDTQYF	TGTGCCAGCAGCGAGGTCAGCACAGATACGCAGTATTTT
TRBV7-3	once	TRBJ2-7	TRBD2	CASSSGGTGGTYEQYF	TGTGCCAGCAGCTCCGGTGGGACGGGAGGAACATACGAGCAGTACTTC
TRBV28	.	TRBJ2-1	TRBD2	CASSLEGLAGRNNEQFF	TGTGCCAGCAGTTTAGAGGGACTAGCGGGAAGAAACAATGAGCAGTTCTTC
TRBV11-2	.	TRBJ1-1	.	CASSNPVDTEAFF	TGTGCCAGCAGCAACCCGGTCGACACTGAAGCTTTCTTT
TRBV18	.	TRBJ2-7	.	CASSGGHSYEQYF	TGTGCCAGCTCAGGGGGACACTCCTACGAGCAGTACTTC
TRBV6-5	.	TRBJ1-5	TRBD1	CASSYGGGQGNQPQHF	TGTGCCAGCAGTTACGGGGGGGGACAGGGGAATCAGCCCCAGCATTTT
TRBV7-6	.	TRBJ2-5	.	CASSLAVGGETQYF	TGTGCCAGCAGCTTAGCCGTAGGGGGAGAGACCCAGTACTTC
TRBV4-3	.	TRBJ1-5	.	CASSQDPASSNQPQHF	TGCGCCAGCAGCCAAGACCCTGCCAGTAGCAATCAGCCCCAGCATTTT
TRBV20-1	.	TRBJ2-7	.	CSANSVGEQYF	TGCAGTGCTAATAGCGTAGGCGAGCAGTACTTC
TRBV5-4	.	TRBJ2-5	.	CASSFGGNQETQYF	TGTGCCAGCAGCTTCGGCGGGAACCAAGAGACCCAGTACTTC
TRBV27	.	TRBJ1-2	.	CASSLSPGSYGYTF	TGTGCCAGCAGTTTATCGCCGGGAAGCTATGGCTACACCTTC
TRBV14	.	TRBJ2-3	.	CASSQEWTRSTDTQYF	TGTGCCAGCAGCCAGGAATGGACAAGGAGCACAGATACGCAGTATTTT
TRBV10-2	.	TRBJ2-1	TRBD2	CASSESSSGSLHNEQFF	TGCGCCAGCAGTGAGTCATCTAGCGGGAGTCTCCACAATGAGCAGTTCTTC
TRBV20-1	.	TRBJ1-2	TRBD1	CSAPYRGGYTF	TGCAGTGCGCCGTACAGGGGAGGCTACACCTTC
TRBV7-9	.	TRBJ2-7	.	CASSATGPSEQYF	TGTGCCAGCAGCGCTACAGGGCCCTCAGAGCAGTACTTC
TRBV27	few	TRBJ2-7	.	CASSSHYYRDEQYF	TGTGCCAGCAGTTCCCACTATTACAGGGACGAGCAGTACTTC
TRBV10-3	.	TRBJ1-2	TRBD1	CAISEPGQGFGLNYGYTF	TGTGCCATCAGTGAACCGGGACAGGGCTTTGGGCTTAACTATGGCTACACCTTC
TRBV7-3	.	TRBJ2-2	TRBD2	CASSSASGSNTGELFF	TGTGCCAGCAGCTCGGCTAGCGGCTCGAACACCGGGGAGCTGTTTTTT
TRBV7-9	.	TRBJ2-7	TRBD2	CASSFGTSGSDEQYF	TGTGCCAGCAGCTTTGGGACTAGCGGGAGCGACGAGCAGTACTTC
TRBV18	.	TRBJ2-6	TRBD1	CASLRTGANSGANVLTF	TGTGCCAGCTTACGGACAGGGGCAAACTCTGGGGCCAACGTCCTGACTTTC
TRBV20-1	.	TRBJ2-7	.	CSARDGSGQYF	TGCAGTGCTAGAGATGGGAGTGGGCAGTACTTC
TRBV28	.	TRBJ1-4	TRBD1	CASSPQDRGPEKLFF	TGTGCCAGCAGTCCCCAGGACAGGGGGCCTGAAAAACTGTTTTTT
TRBV19	.	TRBJ1-1	.	CASSIAGRGPGAFF	TGTGCCAGTAGTATAGCGGGCAGGGGCCCTGGAGCTTTCTTT
TRBV7-9	.	TRBJ2-7	.	CASSPLTNEQYF	TGTGCCAGCAGTCCCTTAACGAACGAGCAGTACTTC
TRBV7-6	.	TRBJ2-3	TRBD2	CASSLGLAGGPDTQYF	TGTGCCAGCAGCTTAGGGCTAGCGGGAGGGCCAGATACGCAGTATTTT
TRBV27	.	TRBJ2-1	TRBD2	CASSPSGSVANEQFF	TGTGCCAGCAGTCCGAGCGGGAGTGTGGCCAATGAGCAGTTCTTC
TRBV30	once	TRBJ2-7	TRBD1	CAWSVPRGRYEQYF	TGTGCCTGGAGTGTACCCAGGGGGCGGTACGAGCAGTACTTC
TRBV6-1	few	TRBJ2-7	TRBD2	CASSERTSGSSEQYF	TGTGCCAGCAGTGAAAGGACTAGCGGGAGCTCCGAGCAGTACTTC
TRBV2	.	TRBJ1-2	.	CAGGGEANYGYTF	TGTGCCGGCGGAGGGGAAGCTAACTATGGCTACACCTTC